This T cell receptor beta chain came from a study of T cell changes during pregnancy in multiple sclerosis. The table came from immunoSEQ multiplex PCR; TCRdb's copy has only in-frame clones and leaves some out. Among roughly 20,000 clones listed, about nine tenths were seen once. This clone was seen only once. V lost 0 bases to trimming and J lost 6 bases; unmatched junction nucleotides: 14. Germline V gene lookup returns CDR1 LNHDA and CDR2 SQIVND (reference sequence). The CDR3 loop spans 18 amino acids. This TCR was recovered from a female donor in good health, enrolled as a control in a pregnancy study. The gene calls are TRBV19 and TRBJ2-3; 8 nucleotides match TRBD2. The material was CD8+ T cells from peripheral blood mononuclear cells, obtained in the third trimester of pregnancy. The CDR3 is CASSIDWIAGRRADTQYF. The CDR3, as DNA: TGTGCCAGTAGTATAGACTGGATAGCGGGAAGGAGGGCGGATACGCAGTATTTT.